This TCR beta chain emerged from a study of CD8+CD57+ T cells in acquired aplastic anemia. In this sample, this clonotype turned up a few times. No antigen is known for it. Investigators profiled TCR beta VDJ and CDR3 from genomic DNA template. TCRdb re-called the reads through MiXCR, storing one row per CDR3 protein. The table lists over 150,000 distinct CDR3 sequences, 55% to 65% of them singletons. All patients picked for sequencing had shown, by flow cytometry, an expansion of CD8+CD57+ cells. Findings and limits, study-wide: Significance was not reached for CD8+ Simpson's diversity between patients and controls.

Germline V gene data show CDR1 as SNHLY and CDR2 as FYNNEI. V lost 3 bases, J lost 9 bases, and 12 bases lay in between. This CDR3 spans 13 amino acids. The receptor was isolated from a human donor with aplastic anemia. The V gene is TRBV2, the J gene TRBJ1-5; weak D call: TRBD1 (5 bases). Material for sequencing was sorted CD4+, CD8+, or CD8+CD57+ T cells (not recorded which) from PBMCs. The CDR3 nucleotides are TGTGCCAGCAGTGACCAGGGATTCTCGCCCCAGCATTTT. Translation gives CASSDQGFSPQHF.